The 15 T cell receptor beta chains listed next were all sequenced from one sample in a study of identical twins. MiXCR, applied by TCRdb to the 5' RACE reads, yields one record per CDR3 protein. Here the sample spans hundreds of thousands of distinct CDR3 sequences, 20% to 25% being singletons. These data are also associated with another study on T cells expressing NK-cell markers.

Specimen: CD4+ T cells sorted from blood. The receptors come from a woman between 18 and 29 years old in good health.

This clonotype has just a few counts. The CDR3 sequence is CASSLIGVSSYEQYF. The CDR3 region has the DNA TGCGCCAGCAGCCTGATTGGGGTTAGCTCCTACGAGCAGTACTTC. The chain is built from TRBV5-1 and TRBJ2-7; no definite D call. Looked up from germline, CDR1 is SGHRS and CDR2 is YFSETQ. V gave up 4 bases and J gave up 0 bases, with 14 bases separating them. CDR3 length: 15 residues.

The chain couples TRBV15 to TRBJ1-3; D is possibly TRBD1 (5 bases). Germline loops: CDR1 LNHNV, CDR2 YYDKDF (reference sequence). The V end lost 3 bases, the J end lost 0 bases, and 12 bases lay between the germline ends. The CDR3 covers 16 residues. The DNA for the CDR3 is TGTGCCACCAGCAGGACCCTCCAGGGCTCTGGAAACACCATATATTTT. Protein product: CATSRTLQGSGNTIYF. Combining the CDR3 with reference TRBV15 and TRBJ1-3 gives the whole variable domain DAMVIQNPRYQVTQFGKPVTLSCSQTLNHNVMYWYQQKSSQAPKLLFHYYDKDFNNEADTPDNFQSRRPNTSFCFLDIRSPGLGDTAMYLCATSRTLQGSGNTIYFGEGSWLTVV.

V and J are TRBV6-4 and TRBJ2-1, with D unclear. Germline V gene sequence: CDR1 MRHNA, CDR2 SNTAGT. This CDR3 spans 13 amino acids. V was cut by 0 bases and J by 8 bases, with 8 bases left in between. The CDR3: CASSDSAEYEQFF. The CDR3 bases are TGTGCCAGCAGTGACTCCGCGGAGTATGAGCAGTTCTTC.

A few counts support this clonotype. V and J are TRBV20-1 and TRBJ2-7; possibly TRBD1 or TRBD2 for D (5 bases each). CDR1 is DFQATT, CDR2 SNEGSKA, per germline (reference sequence). The CDR3 covers 14 residues. V shed 0 bases and J shed 6 bases, with 15 bases lying between them. The CDR3 region is CSARDMPGTREQYF. CDR3 DNA sequence: TGCAGTGCTAGAGATATGCCAGGGACGCGCGAGCAGTACTTC.

Notes on this clonotype: This may come from a read error, since a much larger clone is one base off. The conserved phenylalanine or tryptophan normally closing the CDR3 is absent here, so this likely arose from a read error. V gene TRBV20-1 combines with J gene TRBJ2-3, with TRBD2 identical over 7 bases. There are 15 residues in the CDR3. The germline V gene encodes CDR1 DFQATT and CDR2 SNEGSKA (reference sequence). This CDR3 reads CSATSAGLGTDTQYL. The CDR3 bases are TGCAGCGCTACTTCAGCGGGGTTAGGCACAGATACGCAGTATCTT.

This clonotype has a handful of counts. This chain's CDR3 is CASSYSTGTSGRGEQYF. As DNA, the CDR3 is TGTGCCAGCAGTTACTCGACCGGGACTAGCGGGAGGGGCGAGCAGTACTTC. V usage is TRBV6-5 and J usage is TRBJ2-7; TRBD2 matches 16 bases. V gave up 0 bases and J gave up 6 bases; unmatched junction bases: 5. CDR1 MNHEY and CDR2 SVGAGI come from the germline V gene. The CDR3 is 17 amino acids.

J is TRBJ1-2 and V is TRBV7-6; D possibly corresponds to TRBD1 (6 bases). The CDR3 runs 18 residues. The V gene's germline CDR1 is SGHVS and CDR2 FNYEAQ. Trimming cost V 2 bases and J 0 bases, with 19 bases left between them. The CDR3 is CASSLRAAGVQANYGYTF. In DNA, the CDR3 is TGTGCCAGCAGCTTAAGAGCGGCAGGGGTCCAAGCTAACTATGGCTACACCTTC. The whole variable domain, remainder taken from reference TRBV7-6 and TRBJ1-2, is GAGVSQSPRYKVTKRGQDVALRCDPISGHVSLYWYRQALGQGPEFLTYFNYEAQQDKSGLPNDRFSAERPEGSISTLTIQRTEQRDSAMYRCASSLRAAGVQANYGYTFGSGTRLTVV.

The J gene is TRBJ1-5, the V gene TRBV7-8, with 9 bases identical to TRBD1. This CDR3 has 18 residues. Germline V gene data show CDR1 as SGHVS and CDR2 as FQNEAQ. The V gene end was trimmed by 5 bases and the J gene end by 0 bases; junction bases not matched to a gene: 11. CDR3 sequence (DNA): TGTGCCAGCAGCGTCTCCGGGACAGGGTTCTTTAGCAATCAGCCCCAGCATTTT. It specifies CASSVSGTGFFSNQPQHF.

The chain combines TRBV6-1 with TRBJ2-1; 11 bases agree with TRBD2. Trimming removed 6 bases from V and 0 bases from J; junction bases left unmatched: 10. The CDR3 runs 18 residues. In germline, CDR1 is MNHNS, CDR2 SASEGT. The CDR3 DNA is TGTGCCAGCAGGGGCTCTAGCGGGAGGACCGGCTCCTACAATGAGCAGTTCTTC. As protein: CASRGSSGRTGSYNEQFF.

Only a few counts were recorded for this clonotype. This sequence joins TRBV4-3 and TRBJ2-5, with a weak D call TRBD2 (6 bases). This CDR3 comprises 17 residues. The V and J ends lost 1 base and 6 bases respectively, with 21 bases between them. Germline loops: CDR1 LGHNA, CDR2 YSLEER. CDR3 coding DNA: TGCGCCAGCAGCCAAGGGCATGGTAGCGGACTTCAACAGACCCAGTACTTC. Translating gives CASSQGHGSGLQQTQYF.

The rearrangement joins TRBV5-1 to TRBJ2-5, with 8 positions matching TRBD2. The CDR3 is 18 amino acids. The V gene's germline CDR1 is SGHRS and CDR2 YFSETQ. The J segment lost 5 bases and the V segment lost 0 bases, leaving 15 bases of the junction unmatched. CDR3 nucleotide sequence: TGCGCCAGCAGCTTGGTGTCGATTGGCGGGAGGAGACCGGAGACCCAGTACTTC. Translating it yields CASSLVSIGGRRPETQYF.

The chain uses TRBV10-3 and TRBJ2-1, with 12 bases that match TRBD1. Germline V gene lookup returns CDR1 ENHRY and CDR2 SYGVKD. V gave up 1 base and J gave up 12 bases; unmatched junction bases: 10. The CDR3 is 16 amino acids. CDR3 loop: CAISELSGTGGVGQFF. The CDR3, as DNA: TGTGCCATCAGTGAGTTATCCGGGACAGGGGGCGTTGGGCAGTTCTTC.

V gene TRBV7-9 combines with J gene TRBJ2-5; 12 bases are shared with TRBD2. V lost 1 base to trimming and J lost 5 bases; unmatched junction nucleotides: 2. In germline, CDR1 is SEHNR, CDR2 FQNEAQ (reference sequence). This CDR3 has 15 amino acids. The CDR3 sequence: CASSLGTSGIETQYF. In nucleotides, the CDR3 is TGTGCCAGCAGCTTAGGGACTAGCGGGATCGAGACCCAGTACTTC. The whole variable domain, remainder taken from reference TRBV7-9 and TRBJ2-5, is DTGVSQNPRHKITKRGQNVTFRCDPISEHNRLYWYRQTLGQGPEFLTYFQNEAQLEKSRLLSDRFSAERPKGSFSTLEIQRTEQGDSAMYLCASSLGTSGIETQYFGPGTRLLVL.

This clonotype was counted only a few times. The V call is TRBV24-1, the J call TRBJ2-3; D call uncertain. CDR1 KGHDR and CDR2 SFDVKD come from the germline V gene. This CDR3 region has 13 residues. Deletions cut 6 bases from V and 4 bases from J, with 10 bases between. The CDR3 region is CATSRSWADTQYF. CDR3 in DNA: TGTGCCACCAGTCGATCGTGGGCAGATACGCAGTATTTT.

This clonotype showed up just a few times. The rearrangement links TRBV9 to TRBJ1-6; no clear D gene. The CDR3 spans 15 residues. Trimming pared 1 base from V and 8 bases from J, leaving 13 bases between. The germline V gene encodes CDR1 SGDLS and CDR2 YYNGEE. This chain's CDR3 is CASSVLDSFDSPLHF. The CDR3 nucleotides read TGTGCCAGCAGCGTATTAGACTCGTTTGATTCACCCCTCCACTTT.